Below, one TCR beta chain is given with its context. Antigen: not known. CDR3 length: 14 residues. Germline V gives CDR1 SGDLS, CDR2 YYNGEE. V lost 3 bases and J lost 8, with 15 bases in between. It was with 60 Vbeta and 13 Jbeta primers that the PCR ran. The repertoire was sequenced with immunoSEQ multiplex PCR; TCRdb's copy has only in-frame clones and lacks some. This table has about 130,000 clones, under 80% appearing once. Donors likely had unrecorded immune exposures despite being nominally healthy when sampled. These data come from a study of cytomegalovirus exposure and HLA in healthy donors. Whole-study results and caveats: Reportedly, diagnosis of cytomegalovirus status by the classifier showed high specificity and sensitivity. Later analysis showed most CMV-associated TCR beta chains appearing HLA-restricted. Across donors, most TCRs were seen rarely, yet some public ones were widespread.

Source material: PBMCs. V gene TRBV9 combines with J gene TRBJ2-1; TRBD2 is a possible D gene (7 bases). The receptor comes from a man aged 18 to 30 in good health and CMV-seropositive. The CDR3 is CASSGGGGRYEQFF. CDR3 DNA sequence: TGTGCCAGCAGCGGAGGGGGGGGGCGGTATGAGCAGTTCTTC.